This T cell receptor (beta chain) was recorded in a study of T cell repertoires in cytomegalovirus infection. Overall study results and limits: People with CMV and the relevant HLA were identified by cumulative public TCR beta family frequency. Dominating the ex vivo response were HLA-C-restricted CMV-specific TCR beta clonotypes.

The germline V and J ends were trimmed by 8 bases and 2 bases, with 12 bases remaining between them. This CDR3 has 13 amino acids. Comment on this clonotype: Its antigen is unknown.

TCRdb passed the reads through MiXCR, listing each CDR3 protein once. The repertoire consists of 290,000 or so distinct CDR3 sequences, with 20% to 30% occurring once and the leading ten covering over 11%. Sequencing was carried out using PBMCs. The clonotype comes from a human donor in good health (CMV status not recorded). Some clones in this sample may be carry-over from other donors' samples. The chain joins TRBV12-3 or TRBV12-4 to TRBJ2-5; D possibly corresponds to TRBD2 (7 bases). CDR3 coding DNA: TGTGCCAGCGGGGGGGCCCCTCAAGAGACCCAGTACTTC. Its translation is CASGGAPQETQYF.